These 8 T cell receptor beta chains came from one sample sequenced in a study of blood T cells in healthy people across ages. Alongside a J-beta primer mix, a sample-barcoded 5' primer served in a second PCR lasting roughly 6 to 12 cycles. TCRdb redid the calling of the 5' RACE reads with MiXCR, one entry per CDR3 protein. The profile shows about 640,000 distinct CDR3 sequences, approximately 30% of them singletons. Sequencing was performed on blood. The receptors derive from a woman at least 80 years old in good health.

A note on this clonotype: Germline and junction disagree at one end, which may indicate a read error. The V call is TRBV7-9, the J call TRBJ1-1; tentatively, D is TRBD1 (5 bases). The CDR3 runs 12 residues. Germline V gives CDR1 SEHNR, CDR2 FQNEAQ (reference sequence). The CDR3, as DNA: TGTGCCAGCAGCGCGGGGGTCGCCGAAGTTTTCTTT. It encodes CASSAGVAEVFF.

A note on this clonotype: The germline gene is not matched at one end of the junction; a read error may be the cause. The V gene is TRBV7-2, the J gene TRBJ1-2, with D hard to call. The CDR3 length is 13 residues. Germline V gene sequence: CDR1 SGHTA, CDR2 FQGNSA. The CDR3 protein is CASTVNAGYCYIF. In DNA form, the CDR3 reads TGTGCCAGCACCGTTAACGCGGGCTATTGCTACATCTTC.

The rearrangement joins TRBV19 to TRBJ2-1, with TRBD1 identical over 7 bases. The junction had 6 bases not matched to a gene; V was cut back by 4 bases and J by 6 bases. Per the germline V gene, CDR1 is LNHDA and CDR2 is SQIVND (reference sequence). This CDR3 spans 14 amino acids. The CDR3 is CASSRDRVVNEQFF. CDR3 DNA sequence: TGTGCCAGTAGTAGAGACAGGGTGGTCAATGAGCAGTTCTTC.

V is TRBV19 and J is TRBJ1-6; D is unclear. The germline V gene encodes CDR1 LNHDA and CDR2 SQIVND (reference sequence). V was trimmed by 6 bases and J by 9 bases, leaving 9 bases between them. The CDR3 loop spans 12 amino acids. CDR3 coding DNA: TGTGCCAGTAGGAGTCGGAGTTCACCCCTCCACTTT. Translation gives CASRSRSSPLHF.

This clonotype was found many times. CDR3: CSARDSRLVSYNEQFF. CDR3 DNA sequence: TGCAGTGCTAGAGATTCCCGCCTCGTCTCCTACAATGAGCAGTTCTTC. The V call is TRBV20-1, the J call TRBJ2-1; D gene unclear. V was shortened by 0 bases and J by 0 bases, with 12 bases between the two germline ends. From germline, CDR1 is DFQATT and CDR2 SNEGSKA (reference sequence). The CDR3 runs to 16 residues.

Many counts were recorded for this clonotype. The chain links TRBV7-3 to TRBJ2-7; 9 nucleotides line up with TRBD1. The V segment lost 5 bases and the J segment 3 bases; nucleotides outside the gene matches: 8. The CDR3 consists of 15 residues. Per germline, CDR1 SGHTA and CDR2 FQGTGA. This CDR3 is CASSENPGQGYEQYF. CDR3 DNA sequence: TGTGCCAGCAGCGAAAACCCGGGACAGGGCTACGAGCAGTACTTC.

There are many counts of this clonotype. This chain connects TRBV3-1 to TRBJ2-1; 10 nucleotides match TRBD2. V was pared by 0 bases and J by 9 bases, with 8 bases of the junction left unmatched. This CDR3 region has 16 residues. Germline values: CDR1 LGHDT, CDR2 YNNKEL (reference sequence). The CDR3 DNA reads TGTGCCAGCAGCCAAGATCAAGGGACTAGCGTTACTGAGCAGTTCTTC. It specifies CASSQDQGTSVTEQFF.

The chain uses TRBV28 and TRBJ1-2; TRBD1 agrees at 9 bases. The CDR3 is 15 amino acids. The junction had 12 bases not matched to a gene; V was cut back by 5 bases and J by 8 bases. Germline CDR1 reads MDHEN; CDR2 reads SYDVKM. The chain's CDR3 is CASSEGQGITWGYTF. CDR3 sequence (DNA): TGTGCCAGCAGTGAGGGACAGGGCATCACATGGGGCTACACCTTC.